Listed here are 4 T cell receptor beta chains from one sample, sequenced in a study of blood T cell repertoires in COVID-19. Sequencing was performed with immunoSEQ multiplex PCR; in TCRdb, only in-frame clones are kept and a portion is missing. The table has roughly 73,000 clones, roughly 79% seen once. The sample consisted of peripheral blood. The receptors were gathered from a woman in her seventies with acute or convalescent COVID-19.

This clone was picked up a small number of times. This chain uses TRBV18 with TRBJ1-2; D call uncertain. This CDR3 spans 15 amino acids. CDR1 and CDR2 (germline): KGHSH, LQKENI. The V end was cut by 3 bases, the J end by 4 bases, with 15 bases between. As DNA, the CDR3 is TGTGCCAGCTCACCCCCAGCAGTAGCTTTCTATGGCTACACCTTC. Its translation: CASSPPAVAFYGYTF.

The chain couples TRBV7-9 to TRBJ1-4, with TRBD1 matching 7 bases. V dropped 5 bases and J dropped 3; count of bases not matched to a gene: 6. The V gene's germline CDR1 is SEHNR and CDR2 FQNEAQ (reference sequence). This CDR3 region has 15 residues. CDR3 in DNA: TGTGCCAGCAGCACAGGGGTATTGTCTAATGAAAAACTGTTTTTT. Protein product: CASSTGVLSNEKLFF.

This sequence joins TRBV18 and TRBJ1-5; D not resolved. V was trimmed by 3 bases and J by 0 bases, leaving 12 bases between them. The CDR3 sequence is 16 residues long. Germline values: CDR1 KGHSH, CDR2 LQKENI. CDR3 protein: CASSPPPGYSNQPQHF. The CDR3 bases are TGTGCCAGCTCACCCCCCCCGGGGTATAGCAATCAGCCCCAGCATTTT.

The chain employs TRBV6-5 and TRBJ1-1, with D unresolved. The CDR3 sequence is 14 residues long. The germline V and J ends were trimmed by 2 bases and 5 bases, with 12 bases remaining between them. CDR1 MNHEY and CDR2 SVGAGI come from the germline V gene. CDR3 bases: TGTGCCAGCAGTTACGTCGGGGAGGTGACTGAAGCTTTCTTT. This translates into CASSYVGEVTEAFF.